Presented here are 8 T cell receptor beta chains from one specimen sequenced in a study of cytomegalovirus exposure and HLA in healthy donors. 13 Jbeta primers and 60 Vbeta primers were used for the PCR. Profiling relied on immunoSEQ multiplex PCR, and the TCRdb table lists in-frame clones only, not all of them. The sample carries 250,000 or so clones, about 80% recorded once. Sequenced sample: PBMCs. These receptors were obtained from a woman in her sixties or seventies in good health and CMV-seropositive.

In this sample, this clone turned up once. The genes are TRBV7-9 and TRBJ2-5; 8 nucleotides align to TRBD2. The DNA end is a closer match to TRBJ2-7, so the J assignment may be wrong. The CDR3 is 13 residues long. Per germline, CDR1 SEHNR and CDR2 FQNEAQ (reference sequence). The CDR3 bases are TGTGCCAGCAGCTCGAGCGGGAGCTACGAGCAGTACTTC. Translating gives CASSSSGSYEQYF.

The chain recombines TRBV11-2 with TRBJ2-7; 11 bases map to TRBD2. The CDR3 runs to 16 residues. The germline CDR1 and CDR2 sequences are SGHAT and FQNNGV. The junction had 10 bases not matched to a gene; V was cut back by 5 bases and J by 4 bases. The CDR3: CASSHTWGLAVYEQYF. DNA of the CDR3: TGTGCCAGCAGCCACACGTGGGGACTAGCGGTTTACGAGCAGTACTTC.

The chain links TRBV25-1 to TRBJ2-1; TRBD1 matches 10 bases. Germline lookup yields CDR1 MGHDK and CDR2 SYGVNS. Unmatched junction bases numbered 7, after V lost 4 bases and J lost 4 bases. The CDR3 runs 16 residues. Here the CDR3 reads CASSVAWTGGYNEQFF. As DNA, the CDR3 is TGTGCCAGCAGTGTAGCGTGGACAGGGGGATACAATGAGCAGTTCTTC.

The chain employs TRBV6-4 and TRBJ2-1; TRBD2 is a possible D gene (5 bases). Germline V gene sequence: CDR1 MRHNA, CDR2 SNTAGT. Deletions cut 6 bases from V and 2 bases from J, with 8 bases between. CDR3 size: 13 residues. CDR3 DNA sequence: TGTGCCAGCAGAAGCGGCCCCTACAATGAGCAGTTCTTC. Translated, it gives CASRSGPYNEQFF.

This CDR3 is CASSQLWRLAGEEEQFF. The CDR3 DNA is TGTGCCAGCAGCCAATTGTGGAGACTAGCGGGAGAGGAGGAGCAGTTCTTC. V gene TRBV7-2 combines with J gene TRBJ2-1; 12 bases are shared with TRBD2. The V and J ends lost 5 bases and 10 bases, in that order; junction bases with no gene match: 15. From germline, CDR1 is SGHTA and CDR2 FQGNSA. The CDR3 sequence is 17 residues long.

In this sample, this clone turned up once. The J gene is TRBJ2-1, the V gene TRBV28; D remains ambiguous. Trimming removed 7 bases from V and 2 bases from J, with 15 bases in between. The CDR3 runs to 15 residues. Germline V gives CDR1 MDHEN, CDR2 SYDVKM. The CDR3 loop reads CASTMSVRTYNEQFF. In DNA, the CDR3 is TGTGCCAGCACCATGAGTGTGAGGACCTACAATGAGCAGTTCTTC.

This rearrangement joins TRBV6-5 to TRBJ1-1, with D uncertain. The CDR3 spans 15 residues. The V gene lost 7 bases and the J gene lost 1 base, with 16 bases spanning the gap. In germline, CDR1 is MNHEY, CDR2 SVGAGI. The CDR3 nucleotides read TGTGCCAGCACCCCACCCGGGGTACAGAACACTGAAGCTTTCTTT. Encoded protein: CASTPPGVQNTEAFF.

The chain has TRBV4-1 and TRBJ1-1; 7 nucleotides line up with TRBD1. The CDR3 consists of 14 residues. V was pared by 0 bases and J by 5 bases, with 3 bases of the junction left unmatched. Germline lookup yields CDR1 MGHRA and CDR2 YSYEKL. DNA of the CDR3: TGCGCCAGCAGCCAAGATGGCAGGGGGACTGAAGCTTTCTTT. Encoded protein: CASSQDGRGTEAFF.